Only a few counts were recorded for the clone carrying this TCR beta chain. For TCRbeta, the library was prepared with unique molecular identifiers. TCRdb passed the PCR reads through MiXCR, listing each CDR3 protein once. The table lists around 600,000 distinct CDR3 sequences, roughly a tenth of them singletons. With V trimmed by 8 bases and J by 5 bases, 10 bases remained unmatched. The CDR3 length is 14 residues. CDR1 is MDHEN, CDR2 SYDVKM, per germline. These data originate in a study of T-cell reconstitution after alpha-beta-depleted transplantation in children. The chain combines TRBV28 with TRBJ2-7; 9 bases match TRBD2. The receptor comes from a human donor who donated a stem cell graft to a child with acute myeloid leukemia. The sequencing here drew on PBMCs from the stem cell graft donor, taken from the stem cell graft. As DNA, the CDR3 is TGTGCCAGCCTACAGGCGGGAGGGCCGGACGAGCAGTACTTC. Translation gives CASLQAGGPDEQYF.